The entry that follows covers one TCR beta chain sequence. The antigen is undetermined. Trimming stripped 5 bases from V and 7 bases from J, with 14 bases between. In germline, CDR1 is MNHNS, CDR2 SASEGT. The CDR3 runs to 14 residues. This specimen belongs to a study of Tregs in tolerant kidney transplant recipients. Points from the study as a whole: Changing PCR primers prevented nucleotide comparison between some patients' samples. This study did not directly address biological reproducibility.

Here immunoSEQ multiplex PCR was the method, and the copy in TCRdb shows in-frame clones only, minus some. The sample shows around 74,000 clones, nearly 98% of them seen only once. Sample: CD4+ T cells from blood, taken before the transplant. The sequence was obtained from a human donor who received a combined kidney and bone marrow transplant. The chain recombines TRBV6-1 with TRBJ2-2; D possibly corresponds to TRBD1 (5 bases). The CDR3 nucleotides read TGTGCCAGCAGTTTGACAGATCTGATCGGGGAGCTGTTTTTT. Translated: CASSLTDLIGELFF.